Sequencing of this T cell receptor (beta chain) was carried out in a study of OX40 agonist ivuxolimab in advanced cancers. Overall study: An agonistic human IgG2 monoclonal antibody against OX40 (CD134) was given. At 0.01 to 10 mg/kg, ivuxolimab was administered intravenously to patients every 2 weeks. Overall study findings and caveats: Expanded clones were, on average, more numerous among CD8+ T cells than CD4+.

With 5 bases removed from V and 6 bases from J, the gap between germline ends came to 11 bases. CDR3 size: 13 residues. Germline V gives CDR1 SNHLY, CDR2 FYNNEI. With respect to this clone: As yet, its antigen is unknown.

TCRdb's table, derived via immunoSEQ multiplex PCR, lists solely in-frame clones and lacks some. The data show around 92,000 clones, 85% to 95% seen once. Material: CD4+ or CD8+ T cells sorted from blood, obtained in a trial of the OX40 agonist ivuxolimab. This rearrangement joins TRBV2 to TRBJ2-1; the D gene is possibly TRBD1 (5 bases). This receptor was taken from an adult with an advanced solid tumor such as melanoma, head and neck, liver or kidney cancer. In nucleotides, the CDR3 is TGTGCCAGCAGTACGGGCAGGGTCAATGAGCAGTTCTTC. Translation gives CASSTGRVNEQFF.